This T cell receptor (beta chain) stems from a study of tumor-infiltrating lymphocytes in oesophageal squamous cell carcinoma (dated by TCRdb to about 2016). Relative to germline, V is missing 5 bases and J is missing 5 bases, with 7 bases of the junction outside any gene match. In the germline V gene, CDR1 corresponds to SGDLS and CDR2 to YYNGEE. CDR3 length: 14 amino acids, cysteine to phenylalanine. The only DNA kept is the CDR3, 42 bases in frame from the first base. Libraries came from PCR. TCRdb records Illumina HiSeq 2000 as the sequencer. The public sequencing data were trimmed at Q25 with fastp and processed into clonotypes with MiXCR by TCRdb, which kept only in-frame beta chains. Records with the same CDR3 protein are collapsed into one entry carrying the most frequent genes and DNA. Present in this sample are over 10,000 distinct CDR3 sequences, 45% to 60% of which were seen just once. Together, the top ten hold 9.5% to 13% of the sample.

This clonotype was detected a few times. It lacks a known antigen. No much larger clonotype is one base removed from it; base qualities were not supplied. The origin of this receptor is a female donor with esophageal squamous cell carcinoma. The sequence links TRBV9 to TRBJ1-2; the central 9 bases match TRBD1. Sequenced material: blood. The CDR3 is CASSTGTGRYGYTF. Here is the DNA: TGTGCCAGCAGTACCGGGACAGGGAGGTATGGCTACACCTTC.